This entry lists 31 T cell receptor beta chains sequenced from one sample in a study of pediatric ulcerative colitis. The assay was immunoSEQ multiplex PCR, and TCRdb's table has in-frame clones only and misses some. The sample contains 55,000 to 65,000 clones, 77% of which appear only once. Input material: blood. The receptors come from a boy aged 5-17 years with moderate ulcerative colitis.

The chain links TRBV7-6 to TRBJ2-1, with 7 nucleotides matching TRBD2. V lost 5 bases to trimming and J lost 1 base; unmatched junction nucleotides: 5. This CDR3 is built from 15 residues. Germline CDR1 and CDR2: SGHVS and FNYEAQ. CDR3 sequence reads: CASSPGGGSYNEQFF. For the CDR3, the DNA is TGTGCCAGCAGCCCGGGGGGTGGGTCCTACAATGAGCAGTTCTTC.

The chain combines TRBV2 with TRBJ2-5; 8 bases match TRBD1. The junction had 5 bases not matched to a gene; V was cut back by 6 bases and J by 2 bases. Germline CDR1 and CDR2: SNHLY and FYNNEI. This CDR3 has 14 amino acids. CDR3: CASSPRTGQETQYF. In DNA, the CDR3 is TGTGCCAGCAGCCCCCGGACAGGGCAAGAGACCCAGTACTTC.

V and J are TRBV7-2 and TRBJ1-5, with 12 bases that match TRBD1. This CDR3 is 15 amino acids long. J gave up 7 bases and V 4 bases, and 5 bases lay outside the gene matches. Germline-derived CDR1 and CDR2 are SGHTA and FQGNSA. The CDR3 sequence is CASSSGQGAGQPQHF. For the CDR3, the DNA is TGTGCCAGCAGCTCGGGACAGGGGGCAGGACAGCCCCAGCATTTT.

V and J are TRBV5-4 and TRBJ2-7; no firm D call. Germline CDR1 is SGHNT and CDR2 is YYREEE (reference sequence). The CDR3 contains 13 residues. With 4 bases removed from V and 0 bases from J, the gap between germline ends came to 8 bases. CDR3 bases: TGTGCCAGCAGCCTCATAAGCTCCTACGAGCAGTACTTC. As protein: CASSLISSYEQYF.

The V call is TRBV4-1, the J call TRBJ2-4; weak D call: TRBD1 (5 bases). The CDR3 extends over 14 amino acids. Looked up from germline, CDR1 is MGHRA and CDR2 is YSYEKL. Trimming left V 6 bases short and J 0 bases short, with 9 bases between. Here the CDR3 reads CASSMGRAKNIQYF. For the CDR3, the DNA is TGCGCCAGCAGTATGGGGCGAGCCAAAAACATTCAGTACTTC.

The chain uses TRBV9 and TRBJ1-5, with 9 bases aligning to TRBD1. Trimming removed 0 bases from V and 3 bases from J; junction bases left unmatched: 4. The CDR3 runs to 16 residues. Per the germline V gene, CDR1 is SGDLS and CDR2 is YYNGEE. CDR3 region: CASSVGGTGHNQPQHF. In nucleotides, the CDR3 is TGTGCCAGCAGCGTAGGCGGGACAGGGCACAATCAGCCCCAGCATTTT.

The chain has TRBV2 and TRBJ1-2; no firm D call. This CDR3 is 12 amino acids long. V lost 7 bases and J lost 1, with 7 bases in between. Germline V CDR1 and CDR2: SNHLY, FYNNEI. The CDR3 loop reads CASNLINYGYTF. Here the CDR3 DNA reads TGTGCCAGCAACCTGATTAACTATGGCTACACCTTC. Combining the CDR3 with reference TRBV2 and TRBJ1-2 gives the whole variable domain EPEVTQTPSHQVTQMGQEVILRCVPISNHLYFYWYRQILGQKVEFLVSFYNNEISEKSEIFDDQFSVERPDGSNFTLKIRSTKLEDSAMYFCASNLINYGYTFGSGTRLTVV.

The rearrangement joins TRBV4-1 to TRBJ2-5; tentative D call: TRBD1 (5 bases). Trimming pared 0 bases from V and 4 bases from J, leaving 12 bases between. The V gene's germline CDR1 is MGHRA and CDR2 YSYEKL. This CDR3 is 15 amino acids long. The CDR3 DNA reads TGCGCCAGCAGCCAAGATCGCAACAGGAGAGAGACCCAGTACTTC. Amino acids: CASSQDRNRRETQYF.

J is TRBJ2-6 and V is TRBV7-3; D remains ambiguous. V lost 1 base and J 0 bases, leaving 13 bases between the germline ends. The germline CDR1 and CDR2 sequences are SGHTA and FQGTGA. The CDR3 has 18 residues. The DNA of the CDR3 is TGTGCCAGCAGCTTAAGTGGCGTAATGAACTCTGGGGCCAACGTCCTGACTTTC. Translation: CASSLSGVMNSGANVLTF.

The V call is TRBV7-3, the J call TRBJ2-1; 8 bases are shared with TRBD2. Germline V gives CDR1 SGHTA, CDR2 FQGTGA. The CDR3 length is 15 residues. V was clipped by 4 bases and J by 5 bases; unmatched bases: 7. The CDR3 nucleotides are TGTGCCAGCAGCTCCATTAGCGGGACGGACAATGAGCAGTTCTTC. It encodes CASSSISGTDNEQFF.

The chain employs TRBV7-2 and TRBJ2-7; TRBD2 agrees at 8 bases. After removal of 2 bases from V and 3 bases from J, the junction contained 9 bases not matched to a gene. This CDR3 is 16 amino acids long. Germline V gene data show CDR1 as SGHTA and CDR2 as FQGNSA. CDR3 residues: CASSLSRGRPGYEQYF. The CDR3 region has the DNA TGTGCCAGCAGCTTATCACGCGGGAGGCCGGGCTACGAGCAGTACTTC.

This clone was counted a few times. The J gene is TRBJ1-2, the V gene TRBV25-1; D is unresolved. Germline CDR1 and CDR2: MGHDK and SYGVNS. CDR3 length: 13 amino acids. The germline V and J ends were trimmed by 3 bases and 4 bases, with 9 bases remaining between them. CDR3 nucleotides: TGTGCCAGCAGTGACCAAACTTCCTATGGCTACACCTTC. This gives the protein CASSDQTSYGYTF.

The gene calls are TRBV11-2 and TRBJ2-7; no reliable D call. CDR1 and CDR2 from the germline V gene are SGHAT and FQNNGV. V lost 6 bases to trimming and J lost 5 bases, with 17 bases between them. The length of the CDR3 is 14 residues. CDR3 DNA sequence: TGTGCCAGCAGGTCCCAAGACCTTCCCCACGAGCAGTACTTC. It codes for CASRSQDLPHEQYF.

The chain employs TRBV14 and TRBJ1-1; no definite D call. Germline CDR1 is SGHDN and CDR2 is FVKESK. The CDR3 is 11 residues long. Trimming shortened V by 4 bases and J by 7 bases, and 7 bases separated the two germline ends. CDR3: CASSPGFEAFF. The CDR3 DNA is TGTGCCAGCAGCCCTGGATTTGAAGCTTTCTTT.

V gene TRBV7-9 combines with J gene TRBJ2-1; 8 nucleotides align to TRBD1. This CDR3 contains 15 residues. V lost 4 bases, J lost 8 bases, and 10 bases stayed unmatched. The germline CDR1 and CDR2 sequences are SEHNR and FQNEAQ (reference sequence). The CDR3 region has the DNA TGTGCCAGCAGCTACCCTGGACAGGGCGAGGATGAGCAGTTCTTC. Translated: CASSYPGQGEDEQFF.

The V call is TRBV19, the J call TRBJ1-5, with 9 bases matching TRBD1. From germline, CDR1 is LNHDA and CDR2 SQIVND (reference sequence). CDR3 length: 15 residues. With 5 bases clipped from V and 2 bases from J, the junction kept 4 bases outside the gene matches. The CDR3 protein is CASSPTGGGNQPQHF. The CDR3, as DNA: TGTGCCAGTAGTCCGACAGGGGGTGGCAATCAGCCCCAGCATTTT.

The CDR3: CASSVNAYWTEAFF. In DNA form, the CDR3 reads TGTGCCAGCAGCGTAAACGCATATTGGACTGAAGCTTTCTTT. The J gene is TRBJ1-1, the V gene TRBV9; D unclear. This CDR3 has 14 residues. Germline CDR1 SGDLS, CDR2 YYNGEE. V was pared by 1 base and J by 5 bases, with 12 bases between. Using reference TRBV9 and TRBJ1-1 for the parts outside the CDR3, the full variable domain is DSGVTQTPKHLITATGQRVTLRCSPRSGDLSVYWYQQSLDQGLQFLIQYYNGEERAKGNILERFSAQQFPDLHSELNLSSLELGDSALYFCASSVNAYWTEAFFGQGTRLTVV.

The V gene is TRBV7-3, the J gene TRBJ2-1; D may be TRBD1 or TRBD2 (6 bases each). CDR1 is SGHTA, CDR2 FQGTGA, per germline. There are 14 residues in the CDR3. V lost 4 bases to trimming and J lost 10 bases, with 17 bases between them. The CDR3 region has the DNA TGTGCCAGCAGCTCCGGGGGCCCGCTAACGGAGCAGTTCTTC. It yields the protein CASSSGGPLTEQFF.

The chain couples TRBV18 to TRBJ2-2; a weak D match, TRBD2 (5 bases). The CDR3 is 16 residues long. Trimming removed 4 bases at V and 2 bases at J, with 14 bases between. CDR1 is KGHSH, CDR2 LQKENI, per germline. CDR3 region: CASSLGPGDNTGELFF. DNA of the CDR3: TGTGCCAGCTCACTCGGTCCCGGGGATAACACCGGGGAGCTGTTTTTT.

A remark on this clone: One junction end disagrees with the germline gene, perhaps due to a read error. The genes are TRBV14 and TRBJ2-1; D perhaps matches TRBD1 (5 bases). The CDR3 consists of 14 residues. Germline V gene data show CDR1 as SGHDN and CDR2 as FVKESK. The CDR3 nucleotides read TGTGCCAGCAGCCCAGGGCCTACAATATATGGCGAGCTCTTC. Translated: CASSPGPTIYGELF.

The chain couples TRBV4-1 to TRBJ2-5, with D perhaps TRBD1 or TRBD2 (5 bases each). Germline V CDR1 and CDR2: MGHRA, YSYEKL. CDR3 length: 15 amino acids. V gave up 5 bases and J gave up 1 base, with 14 bases separating them. This CDR3 reads CASSYTGTGQETQYF. CDR3 nucleotides: TGCGCCAGCAGCTACACCGGGACGGGCCAAGAGACCCAGTACTTC.

The chain recombines TRBV4-1 with TRBJ2-1; D could derive from TRBD1 or TRBD2 (5 bases each). Trimming removed 2 bases from V and 2 bases from J, with 10 bases in between. Looked up from germline, CDR1 is MGHRA and CDR2 is YSYEKL. The CDR3 extends over 15 amino acids. The CDR3 DNA reads TGCGCCAGCAGCCAACGGGGCGTAACCTACAATGAGCAGTTCTTC. Translation: CASSQRGVTYNEQFF.

The chain combines TRBV5-1 with TRBJ1-5; D ambiguous. V was pared by 0 bases and J by 3 bases, with 10 bases between. The CDR3 runs 15 residues. CDR1 is SGHRS, CDR2 YFSETQ, per germline. CDR3 coding DNA: TGCGCCAGCAGCTTGGAGCCAGACCTCAATCAGCCCCAGCATTTT. Protein product: CASSLEPDLNQPQHF. Full variable domain (outside the CDR3, taken from reference TRBV5-1 and TRBJ1-5): KAGVTQTPRYLIKTRGQQVTLSCSPISGHRSVSWYQQTPGQGLQFLFEYFSETQRNKGNFPGRFSGRQFSNSRSEMNVSTLELGDSALYLCASSLEPDLNQPQHFGDGTRLSIL.

The chain uses TRBV29-1 and TRBJ1-1, with a possible D match to TRBD1 (5 bases). Per germline, CDR1 SQVTM and CDR2 ANQGSEA. The CDR3 loop spans 13 amino acids. V lost 4 bases and J 8 bases, leaving 17 bases between the germline ends. The CDR3 loop is CSVVLGGVVEAFF. The CDR3 DNA reads TGCAGCGTTGTCTTGGGGGGGGTAGTCGAAGCTTTCTTT.

The J gene is TRBJ2-7, the V gene TRBV4-1, with unresolved D. This CDR3 region has 12 residues. V was trimmed by 1 base and J by 4 bases, leaving 5 bases between them. Germline V lookup: CDR1 MGHRA, CDR2 YSYEKL. This chain's CDR3 is CASSQVSYEQYF. In nucleotides, the CDR3 is TGCGCCAGCAGCCAAGTTTCTTACGAGCAGTACTTC.

The chain carries TRBV5-1 and TRBJ1-2; 11 nucleotides match TRBD1. The V gene's germline CDR1 is SGHRS and CDR2 YFSETQ. V shed 4 bases and J 10 bases; nucleotides not matched to a gene: 12. The CDR3 totals 15 residues. The CDR3 bases are TGCGCCAGCAGCATTAGGACAGGGGGCTCCTCTTCCTACACCTTC. This translates into CASSIRTGGSSSYTF.

The rearrangement links TRBV9 to TRBJ1-5; possible D gene TRBD1, 6 bases. The V gene's germline CDR1 is SGDLS and CDR2 YYNGEE. This CDR3 comprises 17 residues. V lost 3 bases and J 0 bases, leaving 16 bases between the germline ends. The CDR3 DNA reads as TGTGCCAGCAGCGCGGGAACAGGGCTCTATAGCAATCAGCCCCAGCATTTT. This translates into CASSAGTGLYSNQPQHF.

The chain joins TRBV13 to TRBJ2-7; D is ambiguous. This CDR3 is built from 12 residues. Per the germline V gene, CDR1 is PRHDT and CDR2 is FYEKMQ (reference sequence). V was cut by 1 base and J by 2 bases, with 3 bases left in between. CDR3 sequence (DNA): TGTGCCAGCAGCTTAGCTACCTACGAGCAGTACTTC. Translated: CASSLATYEQYF.

The CDR3 bases are TGCGCCAGCAGCTTCGCTAGCGGGAGTCAGTATGAGCAGTTCTTC. This sequence encodes CASSFASGSQYEQFF. This chain uses TRBV5-1 with TRBJ2-1; TRBD2 matches at 10 bases. With 2 bases clipped from V and 8 bases from J, the junction kept 7 bases outside the gene matches. Looked up from germline, CDR1 is SGHRS and CDR2 is YFSETQ. The CDR3 is 15 amino acids.

This sequence joins TRBV7-2 and TRBJ1-1; 7 positions agree with TRBD1. The CDR3 length is 13 residues. From germline, CDR1 is SGHTA and CDR2 FQGNSA. The J segment lost 10 bases and the V segment lost 3 bases, leaving 8 bases of the junction unmatched. The CDR3 here is CASSLRVRGGAFF. The CDR3 DNA sequence: TGTGCCAGCAGCTTGCGCGTCAGGGGGGGAGCTTTCTTT.

The chain is built from TRBV5-1 and TRBJ2-7; D is unclear. This CDR3 spans 15 amino acids. From germline, CDR1 is SGHRS and CDR2 YFSETQ. V was pared by 7 bases and J by 2 bases, with 19 bases between. The CDR3 nucleotides are TGCGCCAGCCGCCTGACGGCAGTAGGAACCTACGAGCAGTACTTC. This translates into CASRLTAVGTYEQYF.